This TCR beta chain was sequenced in a study of blood T cell repertoires in COVID-19 (dated by TCRdb to 2018 to 2020). A note on the overall study: Samples covering the acute and convalescent phases of COVID-19 were provided by collaborators in the United States, Italy and Spain. The prospective study material was composed of cDNA or gDNA derived from T cells, B-cell-depleted T cells, or PBMCs. Subjects who had been exposed to COVID-19, were actively infected with it, or had recovered from it provided the deeply sampled blood TCRbeta repertoires that made up the dataset. The repertoires were released in a freely available public database intended as a resource for research on the immune response to SARS-CoV-2. The samples were drawn from two sources: the first 160 participants of the ongoing ImmuneRACE study, and fewer than 1,500 subjects contributed by 6 global collaborators. A de-identified subject ID, COVID-19 status, age in years and sex were almost always included in the sample metadata. Where HLA class I and class II types were available, the types were taken from metadata supplied by the sample provider, not from assay-based typing.

Each collaborating institution followed its own protocols to collect whole blood in K2EDTA tubes. For TCRbeta analysis, collaborators shipped samples in one of three forms: frozen whole blood, isolated PBMCs, or DNA extracted from either of those sample types. As to this clone: This receptor's antigen is unknown. Per-nucleotide qualities are absent, and no much larger clonotype sits a single base away.

V and J lose 2 bases and 0 bases, and a span of 11 bases separates them. The CDR3 starts with the cysteine, ends with the phenylalanine, and has 17 residues. The CDR3 DNA has 51 bases and is translated from base 1. The germline V gene specifies LGHNA as CDR1 and YSLEER as CDR2. TCRbeta CDR3 regions were amplified from genomic DNA by means of the immunoSEQ Assay, a bias-controlled multiplex PCR. Processing in the source paper ran as follows. The number of nucleated cells in each sample was estimated from the amplification of reference gene primers within the assay. Sequence reads were collapsed and filtered to measure the absolute abundance of every unique TCRbeta CDR3 rearrangement. Productive Simpson clonality was computed per sample as the square root of Simpson's diversity index over productive rearrangements. Held by TCRdb, this immuneACCESS table contains in-frame sequences only and omits some clones. Under half of the omission traces to an unresolved V gene where checked; the cause of the rest is unknown. V and J calls and clone size follow that table, whereas D and trimming were derived from the DNA. The sample includes just over 90,000 clones, with roughly nine tenths observed a single time. About 1.5% of the sample is held by the ten biggest clonotypes.

The paper as a whole reports these results and caveats: Clinical and demographic metadata were provided uncurated, with the amount varying by source and participant.

This TCR derives from a human donor with active COVID-19. The donor label of this sample is uncertain. The sequence links TRBV4-3 to TRBJ2-6; the D gene is perhaps TRBD2, on 5 matching bases. The sequenced material came from peripheral blood. DNA sequence: TGCGCCAGCAGCCAAAACGGGGTTCCCTCTGGGGCCAACGTCCTGACTTTC. This encodes CASSQNGVPSGANVLTF.